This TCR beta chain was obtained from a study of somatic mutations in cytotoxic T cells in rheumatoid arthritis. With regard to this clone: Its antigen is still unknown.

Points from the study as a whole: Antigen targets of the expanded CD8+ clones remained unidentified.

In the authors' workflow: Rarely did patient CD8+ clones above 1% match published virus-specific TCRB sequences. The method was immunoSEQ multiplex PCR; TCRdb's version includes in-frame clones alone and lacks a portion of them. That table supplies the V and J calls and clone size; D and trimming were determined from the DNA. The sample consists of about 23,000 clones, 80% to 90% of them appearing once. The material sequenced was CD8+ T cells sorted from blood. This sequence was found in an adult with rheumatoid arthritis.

The CDR3 nucleotides read TGTGCCAGCAGCTTAAGCGTCCTGGGGGCCCCAAATCCTTACGAGCAGTACTTC. Amino acid sequence: CASSLSVLGAPNPYEQYF. The chain is built from TRBV7-9 and TRBJ2-7; tentative D call: TRBD1 (6 bases). Germline CDR1 and CDR2: SEHNR and FQNEAQ (reference sequence). V was trimmed by 2 bases and J by 4 bases, leaving 24 bases between them. The CDR3 covers 18 residues. Looking up the rest from reference TRBV7-9 and TRBJ2-7 gives the full variable domain: DTGVSQNPRHKITKRGQNVTFRCDPISEHNRLYWYRQTLGQGPEFLTYFQNEAQLEKSRLLSDRFSAERPKGSFSTLEIQRTEQGDSAMYLCASSLSVLGAPNPYEQYFGPGTRLTVT.